This T cell receptor (beta chain) came from a study of ipilimumab plus nivolumab after autologous stem cell transplantation. Study-wide context: Patients received a median of about 5 ipilimumab and 8 or 9 nivolumab doses.

As to this clone: Its antigen is undetermined.

Starting 14 to 28 days after autologous transplant, ipilimumab 1 mg/kg was given. Patients got 3 mg/kg IV nivolumab weeks 1, 4, 7, 10, then biweekly through week 26. Using immunoSEQ multiplex PCR, the repertoire was profiled, and TCRdb retains in-frame clones only, with some absent. The sample has tens of thousands of clones, roughly 74% seen once. Trimming cost V 0 bases and J 2 bases, with 8 bases left between them. The germline V gene encodes CDR1 SGHDN and CDR2 FVKESK. The CDR3 totals 15 residues. Broader study findings: The authors say TCR, Treg and microbiome findings warrant further study.

The material sequenced was PBMCs, taken in a trial of ipilimumab plus nivolumab as post-transplant consolidation. This chain uses TRBV14 with TRBJ2-1; D gene unclear. The TCR was taken from a male donor with diffuse large B-cell lymphoma. CDR3 protein: CASSQDRAAYNEQFF. In DNA form, the CDR3 reads TGTGCCAGCAGCCAAGATAGGGCAGCCTACAATGAGCAGTTCTTC.